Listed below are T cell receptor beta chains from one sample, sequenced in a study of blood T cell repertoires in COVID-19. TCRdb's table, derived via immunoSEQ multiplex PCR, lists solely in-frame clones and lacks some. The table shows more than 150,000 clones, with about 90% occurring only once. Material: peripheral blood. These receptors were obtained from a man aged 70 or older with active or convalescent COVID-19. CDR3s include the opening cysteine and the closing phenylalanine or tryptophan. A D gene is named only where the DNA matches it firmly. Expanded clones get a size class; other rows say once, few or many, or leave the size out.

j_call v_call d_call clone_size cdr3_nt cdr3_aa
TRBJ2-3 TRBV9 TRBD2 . TGTGCCAGCAGCGAGGGACTAGCGGGGGGGAGGGATACGCAGTATTTT CASSEGLAGGRDTQYF
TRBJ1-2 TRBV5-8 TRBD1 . TGTGCCAGCAGCGGGGGAACAGGGGGCATTTCGTATGGCTACACCTTC CASSGGTGGISYGYTF
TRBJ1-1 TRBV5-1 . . TGCGCCAGCAGCGTAGGGGAAGGAAACACTGAAGCTTTCTTT CASSVGEGNTEAFF
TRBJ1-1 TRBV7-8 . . TGTGCCAGCAGCTCACTCTGGAACACTGAAGCTTTCTTT CASSSLWNTEAFF
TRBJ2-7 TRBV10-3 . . TGTGCCATCAGTGATTGGGCTAGCGCCCACTACGAGCAGTACTTC CAISDWASAHYEQYF
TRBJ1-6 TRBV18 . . TGTGCCAGCTCACCGGCAGGAAGTAATTCACCCCTCCACTTT CASSPAGSNSPLHF
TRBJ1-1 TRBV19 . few TGTGCCAGTAGTATCAATGGGGAGGGGAGCATGAACACTGAAGCTTTCTTT CASSINGEGSMNTEAFF
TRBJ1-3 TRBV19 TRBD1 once TGTGCCAGTAGTGGTCGACAGGGCGGAAACACCATATATTTT CASSGRQGGNTIYF
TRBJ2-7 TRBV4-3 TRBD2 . TGCGCCAGCAGCCAAACGACTAGCGGGTTCTCCTACGAGCAGTACTTC CASSQTTSGFSYEQYF
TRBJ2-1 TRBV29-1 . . TGCAGCGTAATGCAGGGTGGTGAGCAGTTCTTC CSVMQGGEQFF
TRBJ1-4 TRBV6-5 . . TGTGCCAGCAGTTACTCGTTGACACGCTTAGATGAAAAACTGTTTTTT CASSYSLTRLDEKLFF
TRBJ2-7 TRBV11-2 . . TGTGCCAGCAGCTTAGTCCCAACCTACGAGCAGTACTTC CASSLVPTYEQYF
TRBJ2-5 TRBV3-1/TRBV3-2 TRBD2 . TGTGCCAGCAGCCCCTTTTTACTAGCGGGCGAAGAGACCCAGTACTTC CASSPFLLAGEETQYF
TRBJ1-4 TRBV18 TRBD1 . TGTGCCAGCTCATCGTCTAGGGGACAGAGTAATGAAAAACTGTTTTTT CASSSSRGQSNEKLFF
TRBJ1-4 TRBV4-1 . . TGCGCCAGCAGCCAAAAGGTATGGACAGCTGAAAAACTGTTTTTT CASSQKVWTAEKLFF
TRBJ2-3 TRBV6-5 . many TGTGCCAGCAGTAGAACAGGGTTTACAGATACGCAGTATTTT CASSRTGFTDTQYF
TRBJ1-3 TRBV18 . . TGTGCCAGCTCAGAGGACAATTTAAACTCTGGAAACACCATATATTTT CASSEDNLNSGNTIYF
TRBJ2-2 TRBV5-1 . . TGCGCCAGCAGCTCGACAGGAGCCACCGGGGAGCTGTTTTTT CASSSTGATGELFF
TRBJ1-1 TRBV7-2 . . TGTGCCAGCAGCACCCTGTCGGGACTGGGTACTGAAGCTTTCTTT CASSTLSGLGTEAFF
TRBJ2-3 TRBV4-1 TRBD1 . TGCGCCAGCAGCCCGCGATATAGGACAGGGGGCCCCACAGATACGCAGTATTTT CASSPRYRTGGPTDTQYF
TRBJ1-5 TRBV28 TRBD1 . TGTGCCAGCAGAGGCGACAGGGCCAATCAGCCCCAGCATTTT CASRGDRANQPQHF
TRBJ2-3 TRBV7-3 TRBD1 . TGTGCCAGCAGCTTTTTGGGACAGGGCACAGATACGCAGTATTTT CASSFLGQGTDTQYF
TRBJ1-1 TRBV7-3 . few TGTGCCAGCAGCTTAGGCTCTTCGGGCACTGAAGCTTTCTTT CASSLGSSGTEAFF
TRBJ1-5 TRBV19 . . TGTGCCAGTAGTACGACGAGCAGGGGTGGAAATCAGCCCCAGCATTTT CASSTTSRGGNQPQHF
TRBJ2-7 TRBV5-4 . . TGTGCCAGCAGCTTGGTGCCGTTTGGAGGGTTTTCCTACGAGCAGTACTTC CASSLVPFGGFSYEQYF
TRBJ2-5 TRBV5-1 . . TGCGCCAGCAGCTTTGAGTCGAGGGAGACCCAGTACTTC CASSFESRETQYF
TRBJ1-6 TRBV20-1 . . TGCAGTGCTAGTTGGGCGAATTCACCCCTCCACTTT CSASWANSPLHF
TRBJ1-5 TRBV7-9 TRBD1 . TGTGCCAGCAGCTTAGGTACAGGGGGCACTGGCAATCAGCCCCAGCATTTT CASSLGTGGTGNQPQHF
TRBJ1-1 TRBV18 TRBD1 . TGTGCCAGCCGGAAGGACAGGGGGCTCGAAGCTTTCTTT CASRKDRGLEAFF
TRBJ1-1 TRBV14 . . TGTGCCAGCAGCCAAGAACCCGGGACTTCTCCGAAAGGGAACACTGAAGCTTTCTTT CASSQEPGTSPKGNTEAFF
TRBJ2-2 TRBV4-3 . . TGCGCCAGCAGCCAAAATTCGGTCTTATACACCGGGGAGCTGTTTTTT CASSQNSVLYTGELFF
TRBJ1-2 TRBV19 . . TGTGCCAGTATGGCGGGGGGGCGCCCCTATGGCTACACCTTC CASMAGGRPYGYTF
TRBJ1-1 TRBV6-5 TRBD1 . TGTGCCAGCAGTTTAGGACAGGGGAACACTGAAGCTTTCTTT CASSLGQGNTEAFF
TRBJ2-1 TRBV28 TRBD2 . TGTGCCAGCAGTTTTGCCGGGACTAGCTCCTACAATGAGCAGTTCTTC CASSFAGTSSYNEQFF
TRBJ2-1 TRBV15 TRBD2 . TGTGCCACCAGCAGAGTTAGCGGGAGTCTCTACAATGAGCAGTTCTTC CATSRVSGSLYNEQFF
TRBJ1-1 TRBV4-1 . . TGCGCCAGCAGCCAACATCCAGACTTTCCCGACTGGGACACTGAAGCTTTCTTT CASSQHPDFPDWDTEAFF
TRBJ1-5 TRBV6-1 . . TGTGCCAGCAGTGAAGATCGGAGTAGCAATCAGCCCCAGCATTTT CASSEDRSSNQPQHF
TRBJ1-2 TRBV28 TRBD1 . TGTGCCAGCAGTTCTACAGGGGAGAGCTATGGCTACACCTTC CASSSTGESYGYTF
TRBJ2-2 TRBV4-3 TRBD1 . TGCGCCAGCAGCCAAGTCAGGGGGCATTACACCGGGGAGCTGTTTTTT CASSQVRGHYTGELFF
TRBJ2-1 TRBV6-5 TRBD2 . TGTGCCAGCAGTTATAGCGGGAGGGGGAATGAGCAGTTCTTC CASSYSGRGNEQFF
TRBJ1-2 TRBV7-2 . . TGTGCCAGCAGCCCGGACAGTTTCATCTATGGCTACACCTTC CASSPDSFIYGYTF
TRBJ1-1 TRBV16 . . TGTGCCAGCGGCCAAGTAGGAGACAGTAGGATGGGAACTGAAGCTTTCTTT CASGQVGDSRMGTEAFF
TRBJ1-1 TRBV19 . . TGTGCCAGTAGTCGAGGGTCTTATGAAGCTTTCTTT CASSRGSYEAFF
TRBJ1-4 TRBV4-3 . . TGCGCCAGCAGCCAAGAGGGGCAGGATGAAAAACTGTTTTTT CASSQEGQDEKLFF
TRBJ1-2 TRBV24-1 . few TGTGCCACCAGTGACTCTAAGACAGCTAACTATGGCTACACCTTC CATSDSKTANYGYTF
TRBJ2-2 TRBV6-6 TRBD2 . TGTGCCAGCAGTTGGCCGGGGGGGAACACCGGGGAGCTGTTTTTT CASSWPGGNTGELFF
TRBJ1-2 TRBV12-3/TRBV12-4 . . TGTGCCAGCAGTTTGCCAGGTCGGGGCTACACCTTC CASSLPGRGYTF
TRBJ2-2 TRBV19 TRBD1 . TGTGCCAGTAGTATGGGAAACAGGGGAGAAACCGGGGAGCTGTTTTTT CASSMGNRGETGELFF
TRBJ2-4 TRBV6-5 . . TGTGCCAGCAGCCCCCAGGGGTCCAAAAACATTCAGTACTTC CASSPQGSKNIQYF